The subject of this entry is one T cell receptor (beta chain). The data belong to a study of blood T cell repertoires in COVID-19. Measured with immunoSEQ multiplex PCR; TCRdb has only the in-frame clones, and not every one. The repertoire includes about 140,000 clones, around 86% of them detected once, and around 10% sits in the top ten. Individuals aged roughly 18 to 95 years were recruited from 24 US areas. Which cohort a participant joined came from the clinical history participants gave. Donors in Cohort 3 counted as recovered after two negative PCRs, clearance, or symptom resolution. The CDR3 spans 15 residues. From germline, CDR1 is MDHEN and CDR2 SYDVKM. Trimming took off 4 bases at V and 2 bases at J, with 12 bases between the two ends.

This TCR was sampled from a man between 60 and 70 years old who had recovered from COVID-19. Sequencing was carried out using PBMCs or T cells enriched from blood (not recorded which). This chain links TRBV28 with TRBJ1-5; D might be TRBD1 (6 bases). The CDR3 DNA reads TGTGCCAGCAGTTCCAGACAGGTGGGCAATCAGCCCCAGCATTTT. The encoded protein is CASSSRQVGNQPQHF. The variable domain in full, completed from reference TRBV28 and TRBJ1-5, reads DVKVTQSSRYLVKRTGEKVFLECVQDMDHENMFWYRQDPGLGLRLIYFSYDVKMKEKGDIPEGYSVSREKKERFSLILESASTNQTSMYLCASSSRQVGNQPQHFGDGTRLSIL.